The rows below give T cell receptor beta chains drawn from one sample of a study of breast tumors, draining lymph nodes, adjacent tissues. TCRdb reanalysed the multiplex PCR reads using MiXCR and keeps one entry per CDR3 protein. This table holds about 230,000 distinct CDR3 sequences, around 32% found once. The sequencing sample was made of axillary lymph node tissue. These receptors originate from a female donor with breast cancer. Some clones in this sample may be carry-over from other donors' samples. Each CDR3 is given with its conserved first and last residue. The D gene is left open where the match is weak. Clone sizes are given selectively: once, few, many, or a class where the clone is expanded.

many | TRBJ2-7 | 16 | TRBD1 | TRBV12-3/TRBV12-4 | TGTGCCAGCAGTTTCGGGCGGCGACAGGGGGCCTACGAGCAGTACTTC | CASSFGRRQGAYEQYF
few | TRBJ1-1 | 17 | - | TRBV6-5 | TGTGCCAGCAGTTACCGGAACCTTGGGACTAGGAACACTGAAGCTTTCTTT | CASSYRNLGTRNTEAFF
many | TRBJ1-2 | 14 | - | TRBV28 | TGTGCCAGCAGGCCCCCCCACAGAGGGGCGGGCTACACCTTC | CASRPPHRGAGYTF
many | TRBJ1-2 | 12 | - | TRBV6-1 | TGTGCCAGCATGGCGGAGCGGTATGGCTACACCTTC | CASMAERYGYTF
- | TRBJ1-1 | 13 | TRBD1 | TRBV20-1 | TGCAGTGCTCTCCGGGACAGGGACACTGAAGCTTTCTTT | CSALRDRDTEAFF
many | TRBJ2-1 | 15 | TRBD2 | TRBV7-2 | TGTGCCAGCAGCTCTCGACTAGCGGCATACAATGAGCAGTTCTTC | CASSSRLAAYNEQFF
few | TRBJ2-4 | 16 | TRBD1 | TRBV6-1 | TGTGCCAGCAGTGCCAGAGACAGGGGGGTCAAAAACATTCAGTACTTC | CASSARDRGVKNIQYF
many | TRBJ2-1 | 14 | TRBD1 | TRBV19 | TGTGCCAGTAGTCCACAGGGGCAATACAATGAGCAGTTCTTC | CASSPQGQYNEQFF
many | TRBJ2-3 | 13 | - | TRBV20-1 | TGCAGTGCTAGGAGGGCCATGGGAGATACGCAGTATTTT | CSARRAMGDTQYF
many | TRBJ2-7 | 13 | - | TRBV7-2 | TGTGCCAGCTCAGGGGGGCAGACCTACGAGCAGTACTTC | CASSGGQTYEQYF
many | TRBJ1-2 | 14 | - | TRBV6-6 | TGTGCCAGCACCGGGGGGGCACATAACTATGGCTACACCTTC | CASTGGAHNYGYTF
few | TRBJ1-4 | 14 | - | TRBV6-2/TRBV6-3 | TGTGCCAGCAGTCACGGAGCCCGGGGGGAAAAACTGTTTTTT | CASSHGARGEKLFF
many | TRBJ1-2 | 15 | - | TRBV7-9 | TGTGCCAGCAGCTTATCAGGCGAAACTAACTATGGCTACCCCTTC | CASSLSGETNYGYPF
many | TRBJ2-5 | 13 | - | TRBV15 | TGTGCCACCAGCAGAGATTATGGAGAGACCCAGTACTTC | CATSRDYGETQYF
many | TRBJ2-1 | 15 | TRBD1 | TRBV9 | TGTGCCAGCAGCGTAAAACAGGGGAGTATTGATGAGCAGTTCTTC | CASSVKQGSIDEQFF
- | TRBJ1-2 | 16 | TRBD1 | TRBV4-2 | TGTGCCAGCAGCCAAGCTAGGCGGACAGGGATATATGGCTACACCTTC | CASSQARRTGIYGYTF
many | TRBJ1-5 | 13 | - | TRBV18 | TGTGCCAGCTCACCAGGGGGAGATCAGCCCCAGCATTTT | CASSPGGDQPQHF
- | TRBJ1-4 | 15 | - | TRBV7-9 | TGTGCCGGCAGCTTAGCGGTCGGCCCCACGGAAAAACTGCTTTTT | CAGSLAVGPTEKLLF
many | TRBJ2-3 | 15 | - | TRBV19 | TGTGCCAGTAGTCAGGTCAGCCCTAAGCGGGATACGCAGTATTTT | CASSQVSPKRDTQYF
many | TRBJ2-1 | 14 | TRBD1 | TRBV5-1 | TGCGCCAGCAGCTTGGGGGACAGGGTCAATGAGCAGTTCTTC | CASSLGDRVNEQFF
many | TRBJ1-5 | 14 | TRBD1 | TRBV10-3 | TGTGCCATCAAGGGACAGGGCGAGAATCAGCCCCAGCATTTT | CAIKGQGENQPQHF
- | TRBJ2-3 | 21 | TRBD2 | TRBV24-1 | TGTGCCACCAGTGATCCGCCCGCCGGGACTAGCGGGAGATACTCTAACAATGAGCAGTATTTT | CATSDPPAGTSGRYSNNEQYF
many | TRBJ1-3 | 15 | - | TRBV11-2 | TGTGCCAGCAGCCCCCTTGACAGATCTGGAAACACCATATATTTT | CASSPLDRSGNTIYF
- | TRBJ1-1 | 15 | TRBD1 | TRBV9 | TGTGCCAGCAGCGGAACAGGGGGCGTCGGCACTGAAGCTTTCTTT | CASSGTGGVGTEAFF
- | TRBJ2-2 | 13 | - | TRBV20-1 | TGCGGTGCTAGACGGATCAACACCGGGGCGCTGTTTTTT | CGARRINTGALFF
- | TRBJ1-1 | 15 | - | TRBV27 | TGTGCCAGCAGTTTTTCAAGCCCCATGAACACTGAAGCTTTCTTT | CASSFSSPMNTEAFF